Each of the 8 T cell receptor beta chains below was sequenced from the same sample in a study of monozygotic twins with inflammatory bowel disease. Each CDR3 protein gets one entry in TCRdb, which reprocessed the 5' RACE reads and gives no DNA. The sample data list 110,000 to 150,000 distinct CDR3 sequences. Material for sequencing was blood. The source of these receptors is a human donor with ulcerative colitis or Crohn's disease, or a healthy co-twin of an affected twin (not recorded which).

V is TRBV20-1 and J is TRBJ2-2. CDR3 length: 12 amino acids. Germline loops: CDR1 DFQATT, CDR2 SNEGSKA (reference sequence). CDR3 amino acids: CSADLSVGELFF.

The chain carries TRBV9 and TRBJ2-7. Germline CDR1 and CDR2: SGDLS and YYNGEE. CDR3 length equals 16 residues. CDR3 sequence: CASSVGVAGGTYEQYF.

The chain links TRBV9 to TRBJ2-1; the D call of TRBD2 rests on TCRdb alone, since no DNA is present to check it. The V gene's germline CDR1 is SGDLS and CDR2 YYNGEE. The CDR3 loop spans 18 amino acids. The CDR3 sequence is CASSVVPWTSGRGDEQFF.

The chain links TRBV20-1 to TRBJ1-5; with no DNA, the TCRdb D assignment of TRBD1 cannot be verified. Germline CDR1 reads DFQATT; CDR2 reads SNEGSKA (reference sequence). The CDR3 is 14 residues long. Here the CDR3 reads CSAPRGNSNQPQHF.

The gene calls are TRBV28 and TRBJ1-5. This CDR3 has 12 residues. Germline CDR1 MDHEN, CDR2 SYDVKM. CDR3 sequence reads: CASSLINQPQHF. The full variable domain, with the rest looked up from reference TRBV28 and TRBJ1-5, is DVKVTQSSRYLVKRTGEKVFLECVQDMDHENMFWYRQDPGLGLRLIYFSYDVKMKEKGDIPEGYSVSREKKERFSLILESASTNQTSMYLCASSLINQPQHFGDGTRLSIL.

The chain uses TRBV7-6 and TRBJ1-2; TCRdb designates TRBD1, a call that cannot be tested without DNA. The CDR3 length is 13 residues. Germline V gene lookup returns CDR1 SGHVS and CDR2 FNYEAQ. The CDR3 loop is CASSSADSAGYTF.

The gene calls are TRBV5-1 and TRBJ1-4; the TCRdb D gene call, TRBD1, has no DNA to confirm it. CDR3 size: 17 residues. The germline V gene encodes CDR1 SGHRS and CDR2 YFSETQ. The CDR3 loop reads CASSLLPKTGSLEKLFF.

The chain carries TRBV20-1 and TRBJ1-5. The CDR3 runs 18 residues. Germline CDR1 is DFQATT and CDR2 is SNEGSKA (reference sequence). CDR3 in amino acids: CSARDWGGLSYSNQPQHF.